The sequence of this TCR beta chain was determined in a study of T cell changes during pregnancy in multiple sclerosis. Germline V lookup: CDR1 SEHNR, CDR2 FQNEAQ (reference sequence). There are 15 residues in the CDR3. Unmatched junction bases numbered 6, after V lost 5 bases and J lost 4 bases. The repertoire was sequenced with immunoSEQ multiplex PCR; TCRdb's copy has only in-frame clones and lacks some. The sample carries around 45,000 clones, approximately 90% recorded once. This clone was picked up one time. The input for sequencing was CD8+ T cells from peripheral blood mononuclear cells, taken in the second trimester of pregnancy. V gene TRBV7-9 combines with J gene TRBJ2-1; 9 bases fit TRBD1. This TCR derives from a female donor with multiple sclerosis, enrolled in a pregnancy study. The CDR3 here is CASSRRQGVYNEQFF. CDR3 nucleotides: TGTGCCAGCAGCCGCCGACAGGGGGTTTACAATGAGCAGTTCTTC.